These 7 T cell receptor beta chains were sequenced from one sample in a study of chemoradiotherapy in HPV16-positive cancers. Profiled with immunoSEQ multiplex PCR; TCRdb holds only in-frame clones, not every one. The sample contains about 68,000 clones, almost 90% of which appear only once. Sequencing used blood, obtained from a patient who underwent chemoradiotherapy. The origin of the receptors is a human donor with HPV-associated anogenital cancer.

The J gene is TRBJ1-5, the V gene TRBV4-1; D possibly corresponds to TRBD1 (5 bases). The CDR3 sequence is 17 residues long. With 0 bases removed from V and 5 bases from J, the gap between germline ends came to 17 bases. Germline values: CDR1 MGHRA, CDR2 YSYEKL. CDR3 in DNA: TGCGCCAGCAGCCAAGATTCCTTACGGGTGGGGGATCAGCCCCAGCATTTT. Protein sequence: CASSQDSLRVGDQPQHF.

This chain connects TRBV4-2 to TRBJ2-3; D is tentatively TRBD1 or TRBD2 (5 bases each). Germline V lookup: CDR1 LGHNA, CDR2 YNFKEQ. The V and J ends lost 2 bases and 5 bases respectively, with 14 bases between them. The CDR3 extends over 15 amino acids. CDR3 nucleotide sequence: TGTGCCAGCAGCCAAACCGGGGCCCGGGAAGATACGCAGTATTTT. It specifies CASSQTGAREDTQYF.

This clone was counted a few times. The chain recombines TRBV7-9 with TRBJ1-1; no reliable D call. This CDR3 contains 13 residues. Per germline, CDR1 SEHNR and CDR2 FQNEAQ (reference sequence). Trimming cost V 3 bases and J 4 bases, with 9 bases left between them. In DNA, the CDR3 is TGTGCCAGCAGCTTTTTCAGTGGCACTGAAGCTTTCTTT. It is translated as CASSFFSGTEAFF.

The rearrangement links TRBV15 to TRBJ2-7, with a possible D match to TRBD1 (6 bases). This CDR3 spans 14 amino acids. Deletions cut 4 bases from V and 4 bases from J, with 14 bases between. From germline, CDR1 is LNHNV and CDR2 YYDKDF (reference sequence). This CDR3 reads CATSTEGVGYEQYF. The CDR3 DNA follows: TGTGCCACCAGCACAGAGGGGGTTGGGTACGAGCAGTACTTC.

The V call is TRBV9, the J call TRBJ1-1, with D possibly matching TRBD1 (6 bases). Germline V CDR1 and CDR2: SGDLS, YYNGEE. The V end lost 2 bases, the J end lost 6 bases, and 14 bases lay between the germline ends. The CDR3 runs to 14 residues. CDR3 sequence (DNA): TGTGCCAGCAGCGTGGGGGGGGACACCCCTGAAGCTTTCTTT. Its protein product is CASSVGGDTPEAFF.

This chain links TRBV11-2 with TRBJ1-2, with a possible D match to TRBD1 (5 bases). CDR3 length: 13 amino acids. Germline V gives CDR1 SGHAT, CDR2 FQNNGV. V lost 2 bases and J 8 bases, leaving 12 bases between the germline ends. The CDR3 here is CASSLSPGFGYTF. The DNA for the CDR3 is TGTGCCAGCAGCTTATCGCCAGGGTTCGGCTACACCTTC.

The rearrangement joins TRBV19 to TRBJ1-4; D not certain. The V gene lost 5 bases and the J gene lost 8 bases, with 15 bases spanning the gap. CDR1 and CDR2 (germline): LNHDA, SQIVND (reference sequence). CDR3 size: 14 residues. CDR3 bases: TGTGCCAGTAGTGCGGACGGAGCAAGGGAAAAACTGTTTTTT. Protein: CASSADGAREKLFF. Looking up the rest from reference TRBV19 and TRBJ1-4 gives the full variable domain: DGGITQSPKYLFRKEGQNVTLSCEQNLNHDAMYWYRQDPGQGLRLIYYSQIVNDFQKGDIAEGYSVSREKKESFPLTVTSAQKNPTAFYLCASSADGAREKLFFGSGTQLSVL.